Below, 21 T cell receptor beta chains from the same sample are listed, as sequenced in a study of molecular identifiers for immune sequencing clone quantification. TCRdb passed the PCR reads through MiXCR, listing each CDR3 protein once. The sample includes hundreds of thousands of distinct CDR3 sequences, 25% seen only once; the top ten take roughly 0.83%. Material for sequencing was naive CD8+ T cells from blood, with Jurkat cell RNA spiked in. Subset meaning: FACS-sorted CD8+CD4-CCR7+CD45RA+ naive T cells. These receptors originate from a human donor in good health. Some libraries in this study had Jurkat cell RNA spiked in.

The rearrangement uses TRBV11-2 and TRBJ2-3; D may be TRBD1 (6 bases). V was shortened by 5 bases and J by 4 bases, with 19 bases between the two germline ends. This CDR3 is built from 16 residues. Germline CDR1 is SGHAT and CDR2 is FQNNGV. The CDR3 DNA follows: TGTGCCAGCAGCCCTAGTAGGGACACACTCCCAGATACGCAGTATTTT. Its translation: CASSPSRDTLPDTQYF.

In this sample, this clonotype turned up many times. The J gene is TRBJ1-1, the V gene TRBV4-3; D gene ambiguous. Deletions cut 0 bases from V and 0 bases from J, with 14 bases between. This CDR3 is built from 17 residues. Germline V gene sequence: CDR1 LGHNA, CDR2 YSLEER. CDR3: CASSQDLDRRMNTEAFF. The CDR3, as DNA: TGCGCCAGCAGCCAAGATCTGGATCGGCGGATGAACACTGAAGCTTTCTTT.

The chain recombines TRBV20-1 with TRBJ1-2; 7 nucleotides align to TRBD1. There are 13 residues in the CDR3. CDR1 and CDR2 from the germline V gene are DFQATT and SNEGSKA (reference sequence). With 4 bases clipped from V and 5 bases from J, the junction kept 7 bases outside the gene matches. The CDR3, as DNA: TGCAGTGCTACTGGGACAGCTGATTATGGCTACACCTTC. Translated: CSATGTADYGYTF.

The gene calls are TRBV11-2 and TRBJ1-4, with a tentative D call TRBD1 (5 bases). The V end was cut by 5 bases, the J end by 8 bases, with 15 bases between. The CDR3 loop spans 14 amino acids. Germline-derived CDR1 and CDR2 are SGHAT and FQNNGV. CDR3 loop: CASSPGGFREKLFF. In DNA, the CDR3 is TGTGCCAGCAGCCCGGGGGGATTTCGGGAAAAACTGTTTTTT.

In this sample, this clonotype turned up a few times. Mismatch with germline at one junction end may stem from a read error. The V and J genes are TRBV13 and TRBJ2-5; D remains ambiguous. Germline V gene data show CDR1 as PRHDT and CDR2 as FYEKMQ (reference sequence). The CDR3 is 13 residues long. CDR3 coding DNA: TGTGCCAGCAGCCCCACTGGCCAAGAGCCCCAGTACTTC. Translation gives CASSPTGQEPQYF.

This clonotype was found many times. V usage is TRBV7-9 and J usage is TRBJ1-1; D gene unclear. CDR3 length: 14 amino acids. Germline V lookup: CDR1 SEHNR, CDR2 FQNEAQ (reference sequence). With 5 bases removed from V and 5 bases from J, the gap between germline ends came to 15 bases. As DNA, the CDR3 is TGTGCCAGCAGCCCCCTTCTGTCCGGGACTGAAGCTTTCTTT. This codes for CASSPLLSGTEAFF.

Worth noting for this clonotype: It is likely a read error, because the conserved phenylalanine at the end of the CDR3 is missing. The chain links TRBV9 to TRBJ2-1; 7 bases line up with TRBD2. CDR1 is SGDLS and CDR2 is YYNGEE in the germline V gene. Trimming took 3 bases from V and 9 from J; bases not matched to a gene: 15. The CDR3 extends over 16 amino acids. The CDR3 reads CASSARPGLRVPEQFS. As DNA, the CDR3 is TGTGCCAGCAGCGCCCGTCCGGGACTACGGGTCCCTGAGCAGTTCTCC.

This clonotype was recorded many times. This chain links TRBV7-9 with TRBJ2-3; a weak D match, TRBD1 (6 bases). V dropped 4 bases and J dropped 4 bases, with 9 bases sitting between them. Germline CDR1 SEHNR, CDR2 FQNEAQ (reference sequence). The CDR3 sequence is 13 residues long. CDR3 nucleotides: TGTGCCAGCAGCTCTACAGGGCCAGATACGCAGTATTTT. Its protein is CASSSTGPDTQYF.

Turning to this clonotype: The CDR3 end shows no conserved phenylalanine or tryptophan, and so a read error is likely. J is TRBJ1-1 and V is TRBV19; D remains ambiguous. With 3 bases removed from V and 4 bases from J, the gap between germline ends came to 6 bases. This CDR3 spans 12 amino acids. Per germline, CDR1 LNHDA and CDR2 SQIVND (reference sequence). CDR3 in DNA: TGTGCCAGTAGTATTGGTCTCACTGAAGCTTTCCTT. It is translated as CASSIGLTEAFL.

Regarding this clonotype: At one end the junction does not follow the germline gene, possibly because of a read error. The chain combines TRBV6-2 or TRBV6-3 with TRBJ2-3; 7 bases align to TRBD1. The germline V gene encodes CDR1 MNHEY and CDR2 SVGEGT. CDR3 length equals 15 residues. CDR3 amino acids: CARSYLGQPTDTQYF. Written as DNA, the CDR3 is TGTGCCCGCAGTTACCTGGGACAGCCCACAGATACGCAGTATTTT.

In regard to this clonotype: This CDR3 fails to terminate in the conserved phenylalanine or tryptophan, so it likely reflects a read error. This chain links TRBV7-9 with TRBJ1-1; 10 nucleotides line up with TRBD1. The CDR3 runs to 14 residues. J gave up 11 bases and V 5 bases, and 11 bases lay outside the gene matches. Germline CDR1 is SEHNR and CDR2 is FQNEAQ (reference sequence). CDR3 protein: CASSPTGGERWAFL. The CDR3 DNA reads TGTGCCAGCAGCCCGACAGGGGGCGAGCGATGGGCTTTCTTA.

The chain has TRBV4-3 and TRBJ2-7, with 9 bases fitting TRBD1. CDR1 is LGHNA, CDR2 YSLEER, per germline. The CDR3 has 16 amino acids. V gave up 3 bases and J gave up 2 bases; unmatched junction bases: 8. The CDR3 DNA is TGCGCCAGCAGCCAGAAACAGGGGGCACGTCCCTACGAGCAGTACTTC. Protein: CASSQKQGARPYEQYF.

Details on this clonotype: The junction differs from germline at one of its ends, possibly a read error. The rearrangement links TRBV27 to TRBJ2-7; unclear D gene. This CDR3 has 14 residues. The germline gives CDR1 MNHEY, CDR2 SMNVEV (reference sequence). CDR3 protein: CACSLFPNSYEQYF. The CDR3 DNA is TGTGCCTGCAGTTTATTTCCAAACTCCTACGAGCAGTACTTC.

This clonotype appeared a single time. The V and J genes are TRBV6-2 or TRBV6-3 and TRBJ1-1, with no clear D. CDR3 length: 17 residues. The germline V gene encodes CDR1 MNHEY and CDR2 SVGEGT. V lost 6 bases, J lost 6 bases, and 26 bases lay in between. CDR3 sequence: CASSLHPPRKQRAEAFF. The CDR3 bases are TGTGCCAGCAGCCTACATCCGCCGCGGAAGCAGAGAGCTGAAGCTTTCTTT.

This clonotype was picked up many times. The chain couples TRBV13 to TRBJ1-2; 7 bases are a match to TRBD1. Germline V gene data show CDR1 as PRHDT and CDR2 as FYEKMQ (reference sequence). This CDR3 is 13 amino acids long. V lost 3 bases to trimming and J lost 6 bases; unmatched junction nucleotides: 4. The CDR3 loop is CASSFTGEDGYTF. The CDR3 DNA reads TGTGCCAGCAGCTTCACAGGGGAAGATGGCTACACCTTC.

With regard to this clonotype: A single base separates this from a much larger clone, so it may be a read error. Without the conserved terminal phenylalanine or tryptophan, this CDR3 likely stems from a read error. V is TRBV11-2 and J is TRBJ2-5; D is perhaps TRBD1 (6 bases). This CDR3 spans 14 amino acids. Per germline, CDR1 SGHAT and CDR2 FQNNGV. V lost 4 bases and J 2 bases, leaving 11 bases between the germline ends. CDR3 loop: CASSWAQGQETQYI. Written as DNA, the CDR3 is TGTGCCAGCAGCTGGGCACAGGGACAAGAGACCCAGTACATC.

The rearrangement uses TRBV12-3 or TRBV12-4 and TRBJ2-2; D is undetermined. V lost 6 bases and J 6 bases, leaving 20 bases between the germline ends. The CDR3 extends over 16 amino acids. CDR3 region: CASSPDLNSSPGELFF. The CDR3 DNA is TGTGCCAGCAGCCCTGACCTGAACTCGTCCCCCGGGGAGCTGTTTTTT.

The gene calls are TRBV11-2 and TRBJ1-1, with D maybe TRBD1 (6 bases). CDR1 is SGHAT and CDR2 is FQNNGV in the germline V gene. V was clipped by 3 bases and J by 2 bases, with 10 bases between them. The CDR3 is 14 amino acids. The CDR3 bases are TGTGCCAGCAGCTTTCTGGACAGAAACACTGAAGCTTTCTTT. Translation: CASSFLDRNTEAFF. Full variable domain (remainder filled in from reference TRBV11-2 and TRBJ1-1): EAGVAQSPRYKIIEKRQSVAFWCNPISGHATLYWYQQILGQGPKLLIQFQNNGVVDDSQLPKDRFSAERLKGVDSTLKIQPAKLEDSAVYLCASSFLDRNTEAFFGQGTRLTVV.

This clonotype came up a few times. This sequence joins TRBV9 and TRBJ2-1; 9 nucleotides line up with TRBD2. V was pared by 6 bases and J by 8 bases, with 9 bases of the junction left unmatched. The germline V gene encodes CDR1 SGDLS and CDR2 YYNGEE. The CDR3 loop spans 14 amino acids. This chain's CDR3 is CASNPSGDSDEQFF. CDR3 coding DNA: TGTGCCAGCAATCCTAGCGGGGATAGCGATGAGCAGTTCTTC.

Concerning this clonotype: One end of the junction fails to match germline, which may point to a read error. The chain has TRBV4-1 and TRBJ2-3, with TRBD2 matching 9 bases. The germline gives CDR1 MGHRA, CDR2 YSYEKL. The CDR3 consists of 19 residues. CDR3 DNA sequence: TGCGCCAGCAGCCAAGGCATCCATAGACTAGCGGAATACACATATACGCAGTATTTT. Amino acids: CASSQGIHRLAEYTYTQYF.

This clonotype was seen many times. This rearrangement joins TRBV9 to TRBJ2-3; tentative D call: TRBD2 (5 bases). Trimming took 4 bases from V and 0 from J, leaving 15 bases between them. From germline, CDR1 is SGDLS and CDR2 YYNGEE. The CDR3 is 16 amino acids. Written as DNA, the CDR3 is TGTGCCAGCAGCTCCAGAAGGGCTAGCAGCACAGATACGCAGTATTTT. This sequence encodes CASSSRRASSTDTQYF.